This is a list of T cell receptor beta chains from one sample in a study of blood T cell repertoires in COVID-19. Using immunoSEQ multiplex PCR, the repertoire was profiled, and TCRdb retains in-frame clones only, with some absent. The top ten hold roughly 2.9% of the sample, which has over 150,000 clones, over 70% seen once. Sequencing input: peripheral blood. These receptors all stem from a woman in her sixties with acute or convalescent COVID-19. Both conserved end residues are part of each CDR3. A D gene is named only where the DNA matches it firmly. Some rows have no size entry. The others give once, few or many, or a class for an expanded clone.

-	TRBV6-5	16	TRBJ2-5	-	CASSSLGQSIQETQYF	TGTGCCAGCAGTTCCCTTGGACAGAGCATCCAAGAGACCCAGTACTTC
-	TRBV4-3	15	TRBJ1-1	-	CASSRGQSGVTEAFF	TGCGCCAGCAGCCGAGGACAGTCAGGCGTCACTGAAGCTTTCTTT
once	TRBV9	15	TRBJ1-4	TRBD1	CASSLGDRPNEKLFF	TGTGCCAGCAGCTTAGGGGACAGGCCTAATGAAAAACTGTTTTTT
-	TRBV9	15	TRBJ2-4	-	CASSVEGGSKNIQYF	TGTGCCAGCAGCGTAGAAGGGGGTTCCAAAAACATTCAGTACTTC
-	TRBV6-5	15	TRBJ2-7	-	CASSITLVPSYEQYF	TGTGCCAGCAGTATTACATTGGTTCCCTCCTACGAGCAGTACTTC
-	TRBV19	18	TRBJ1-5	TRBD1	CASSPQGAPIGSNQPQHF	TGTGCCAGTAGCCCCCAGGGGGCTCCCATCGGTAGCAATCAGCCCCAGCATTTT
-	TRBV7-2	15	TRBJ1-2	-	CASSLSGGGGYGYTF	TGTGCCAGCAGCTTAAGCGGTGGGGGCGGCTATGGCTACACCTTC
-	TRBV2	14	TRBJ1-1	TRBD1	CASSPGTGASEAFF	TGTGCCAGCAGTCCTGGGACAGGGGCGAGTGAAGCTTTCTTT
-	TRBV6-5	15	TRBJ2-6	TRBD1	CASSTGETGANVLTF	TGTGCCAGCAGCACAGGGGAGACCGGGGCCAACGTCCTGACTTTC
-	TRBV5-4	14	TRBJ1-1	TRBD1	CASSRGQGDTEAFF	TGTGCCAGCAGCCGGGGACAGGGTGACACTGAAGCTTTCTTT
-	TRBV7-2	17	TRBJ2-5	TRBD2	CASSLGPAGGPQETQYF	TGTGCCAGCAGCTTAGGCCCAGCGGGGGGGCCCCAAGAGACCCAGTACTTC
-	TRBV5-1	13	TRBJ2-5	-	CASSPWGVETQYF	TGCGCCAGCAGCCCTTGGGGCGTGGAGACCCAGTACTTC
once	TRBV18	12	TRBJ1-2	-	CASSPDIYGYTF	TGTGCCAGCTCACCAGACATCTATGGCTACACCTTC
-	TRBV4-2	16	TRBJ2-3	TRBD2	CASSLSSGGSTDTQYF	TGTGCCAGCAGCCTCTCTAGCGGGGGTAGCACAGATACGCAGTATTTT
-	TRBV3-1/TRBV3-2	17	TRBJ1-2	TRBD1	CASSQLTGGKATNGYTF	TGTGCCAGCAGCCAACTGACAGGGGGAAAAGCGACTAATGGCTACACCTTC
-	TRBV18	18	TRBJ1-1	-	CASSPGGQGTGMNTEAFF	TGTGCCAGCTCACCAGGAGGGCAGGGCACGGGAATGAACACTGAAGCTTTCTTT
-	TRBV13	13	TRBJ1-1	TRBD1	CASSETGGPEAFF	TGTGCCAGCAGCGAAACAGGGGGCCCTGAAGCTTTCTTT
-	TRBV7-2	15	TRBJ2-3	TRBD2	CASSLAGGTADTQYF	TGTGCCAGCAGCTTAGCGGGGGGGACGGCAGATACGCAGTATTTT
-	TRBV7-2	15	TRBJ1-2	TRBD1	CASSGRTGGGSGYTF	TGTGCCAGCAGCGGGCGGACAGGGGGCGGTAGCGGCTACACCTTC
-	TRBV18	15	TRBJ2-2	TRBD1	CASSPPTGGHGELFF	TGTGCCAGCTCACCACCGACAGGGGGCCACGGGGAGCTGTTTTTT
-	TRBV2	13	TRBJ1-3	TRBD1	CASSPWDRGTIYF	TGTGCCAGCAGTCCCTGGGACAGAGGCACCATATATTTT
few	TRBV30	13	TRBJ2-7	-	CAWSVQGLYEQYF	TGTGCCTGGAGTGTGCAGGGTCTTTACGAGCAGTACTTC
-	TRBV7-9	14	TRBJ1-1	-	CASSLTQSNTEAFF	TGTGCCAGCAGCTTAACCCAGTCGAACACTGAAGCTTTCTTT
-	TRBV5-1	14	TRBJ2-7	-	CASSLTTDYYEQYF	TGCGCCAGCAGCCTCACGACAGATTACTACGAGCAGTACTTC
-	TRBV5-1	13	TRBJ2-7	-	CASSLGGPREQYF	TGCGCCAGCAGCTTGGGGGGCCCCAGGGAGCAGTACTTC
-	TRBV19	14	TRBJ1-3	-	CASSEQSSGNTIYF	TGTGCCAGTAGCGAACAGAGCTCTGGAAACACCATATATTTT
-	TRBV4-2	15	TRBJ2-7	TRBD1	CASSQDTGQGFEQYF	TGTGCCAGCAGCCAAGATACAGGACAGGGGTTCGAGCAGTACTTC
-	TRBV3-1/TRBV3-2	14	TRBJ1-2	-	CASSQDLGGYGYTF	TGTGCCAGCAGCCAAGATTTGGGGGGCTATGGCTACACCTTC
-	TRBV19	14	TRBJ2-5	-	CASSPLADQETQYF	TGTGCCAGTAGCCCTTTAGCGGACCAAGAGACCCAGTACTTC
-	TRBV18	17	TRBJ1-2	-	CASSAIPGAPGVYGYTF	TGTGCCAGCTCCGCTATCCCGGGAGCCCCGGGAGTCTATGGCTACACCTTC
-	TRBV10-3	14	TRBJ1-6	-	CAISEVGANSPLHF	TGTGCCATCAGTGAGGTGGGAGCCAATTCACCCCTCCACTTT